The T cell receptor beta chain under discussion was sequenced for a study of T cells after yellow fever vaccination. Study observations and caveats: Clonotype sharing between CD4 and CD8 compartments was small.

Trimming pared 3 bases from V and 7 bases from J, leaving 13 bases between. The V gene's germline CDR1 is MGHRA and CDR2 YSYEKL. The length of the CDR3 is 14 residues. Template switching by 5'RACE produced TCR cDNA, adding a universal primer site and UMIs. One entry per CDR3 protein results from TCRdb running MiXCR on the 5' RACE reads. This sample has 75,000 to 100,000 distinct CDR3 sequences; roughly 10% occur once, and the top ten carry around 17%. Sequencing used CD8+ T cells not binding an NS4B(214-222) dextramer, sorted from PBMCs, obtained around 15 days after the first yellow fever vaccination. The sequence derives from a man aged 18-30 years who received the YFV17D yellow fever vaccine. V gene TRBV4-1 combines with J gene TRBJ2-1; TRBD1 or TRBD2 may be the D gene (6 bases each). CDR3 in amino acids: CASSHKTRGNEQFF. CDR3 DNA: TGCGCCAGCAGCCACAAGACTAGGGGGAATGAGCAGTTCTTC.